This passage covers 32 T cell receptor beta chains from one sample sequenced in a study of T cells in localized non-small cell lung cancer. The data were produced by immunoSEQ multiplex PCR, yet TCRdb's version contains in-frame clones alone and is incomplete. Among 6,000 or so clones listed, around a quarter were seen once. The specimen comprised lung tumor tissue, sampled before any cancer treatment. These receptors came from a female donor older than 55 with stage I lung adenocarcinoma.

This clone was recorded a few times. CDR3 residues: CASASGGNMETQYF. The CDR3 nucleotides are TGTGCCTCCGCATCCGGCGGGAATATGGAGACCCAGTACTTC. The chain is built from TRBV6-8 and TRBJ2-5; possibly TRBD2 for D (6 bases). V lost 11 bases to trimming and J lost 5 bases, with 21 bases between them. The CDR3 spans 14 residues. Germline V gene data show CDR1 as MNHGY and CDR2 as SAAAGT.

The CDR3 nucleotides read TGTGCCAGCTCACCAGGGTCTACGGCAGGGGGCAGGAACTATGGCTACACCTTC. It specifies CASSPGSTAGGRNYGYTF. The V gene is TRBV18, the J gene TRBJ1-2, with 8 bases that match TRBD1. CDR1 KGHSH and CDR2 LQKENI come from the germline V gene. This CDR3 is built from 18 residues. V shed 2 bases and J 2 bases; nucleotides not matched to a gene: 13.

This clone is labeled medium-sized. V is TRBV6-8 and J is TRBJ2-4, with TRBD2 as a possible D gene (6 bases). Germline V lookup: CDR1 MNHGY, CDR2 SAAAGT. V was cut by 2 bases and J by 3 bases, with 17 bases left in between. The CDR3 runs 17 residues. The CDR3 loop is CASSYPGGGSFKNIQYF. The DNA for the CDR3 is TGTGCCAGCAGTTACCCCGGCGGAGGGTCCTTCAAAAACATTCAGTACTTC.

The chain uses TRBV5-1 and TRBJ1-4, with TRBD1 matching over 8 bases. The CDR3 spans 14 residues. The germline V gene has CDR1 SGHRS and CDR2 YFSETQ. V lost 4 bases, J lost 7 bases, and 6 bases stayed unmatched. CDR3 protein: CASSPPGQGEKLFF. Here the CDR3 DNA reads TGCGCCAGCAGCCCGCCCGGACAGGGTGAAAAACTGTTTTTT.

The V call is TRBV2, the J call TRBJ1-1; D remains unclear. Trimming pared 6 bases from V and 5 bases from J, leaving 13 bases between. The CDR3 is made up of 13 amino acids. Germline V gene data show CDR1 as SNHLY and CDR2 as FYNNEI. The CDR3 coding sequence is TGTGCCAGCAGATCGCAGGCGGAAACTGAAGCTTTCTTT. Translated: CASRSQAETEAFF.

The gene calls are TRBV29-1 and TRBJ1-2, with 9 nucleotides matching TRBD1. Per germline, CDR1 SQVTM and CDR2 ANQGSEA. V was pared by 6 bases and J by 5 bases, with 4 bases of the junction left unmatched. CDR3 length equals 12 residues. DNA of the CDR3: TGCAGCGTCGCCGGGACAGGGTATGGCTACACCTTC. Translating it yields CSVAGTGYGYTF.

This clone came up a few times. This chain connects TRBV6-8 to TRBJ1-2, with D possibly TRBD1 on 6 matching bases. Germline V CDR1 and CDR2: MNHGY, SAAAGT. This CDR3 spans 13 amino acids. Trimming took 2 bases from V and 7 from J, leaving 11 bases between them. The CDR3 protein is CASSYGGDGGYTF. The CDR3 DNA is TGTGCCAGCAGTTACGGGGGCGACGGTGGCTACACCTTC.

By proportion, this clone is medium-sized (0.01 to 0.1%). At one boundary the junction diverges from the germline segment, which might be a read error. The V and J genes are TRBV6-8 and TRBJ2-3, with 8 bases matching TRBD1. This CDR3 has 16 amino acids. CDR1 is MNHGY and CDR2 is SAAAGT in the germline V gene. CDR3 DNA sequence: TGTGCCATCAGTGCTCCGGACAGGGAAAGCACAGATACGCAGTATTTT. This sequence encodes CAISAPDRESTDTQYF.

This clone is judged medium-sized (0.01 to 0.1%). V is TRBV11-3 and J is TRBJ1-1; tentative D call: TRBD1 (5 bases). Trimming shortened V by 2 bases and J by 3 bases, and 10 bases separated the two germline ends. There are 14 residues in the CDR3. Germline V lookup: CDR1 SGHNT, CDR2 YENEEA. CDR3 residues: CASSLRGWDTEAFF. The CDR3 DNA is TGTGCCAGCAGCTTAAGGGGTTGGGACACTGAAGCTTTCTTT.

This clone was picked up one time. CDR3 sequence reads: CASTPSGGLEETQYF. CDR3 in DNA: TGTGCCAGTACGCCTAGCGGGGGACTAGAAGAGACCCAGTACTTC. The chain carries TRBV19 and TRBJ2-5, with 10 bases that match TRBD2. CDR1 LNHDA and CDR2 SQIVND come from the germline V gene (reference sequence). The CDR3 loop spans 15 amino acids. After removal of 7 bases from V and 3 bases from J, the junction contained 8 bases not matched to a gene. Based on the CDR3 plus reference TRBV19 and TRBJ2-5, the full variable domain is DGGITQSPKYLFRKEGQNVTLSCEQNLNHDAMYWYRQDPGQGLRLIYYSQIVNDFQKGDIAEGYSVSREKKESFPLTVTSAQKNPTAFYLCASTPSGGLEETQYFGPGTRLLVL.

This clone was picked up a small number of times. The rearrangement links TRBV19 to TRBJ2-3; D not certain. Trimming removed 3 bases from V and 8 bases from J, with 15 bases in between. This CDR3 comprises 14 residues. Per the germline V gene, CDR1 is LNHDA and CDR2 is SQIVND (reference sequence). CDR3 protein: CASSIGYPTGTQYF. The CDR3 nucleotides read TGTGCCAGTAGTATTGGCTACCCAACGGGTACGCAGTATTTT.

In its sample, this clone was seen a few times. V gene TRBV10-3 combines with J gene TRBJ2-7; D is unresolved. This CDR3 region has 16 residues. V lost 0 bases and J 2 bases, leaving 14 bases between the germline ends. The germline CDR1 and CDR2 sequences are ENHRY and SYGVKD. The CDR3 region has the DNA TGTGCCATCAGTGAGTCTCGAGGATCCCATACCTACGAGCAGTACTTC. It encodes CAISESRGSHTYEQYF.

The V and J genes are TRBV28 and TRBJ2-2; 7 bases are shared with TRBD2. This CDR3 region has 15 residues. Germline-derived CDR1 and CDR2 are MDHEN and SYDVKM. The ends lost 3 bases at V and 2 bases at J; junction bases unmatched: 3. The CDR3 DNA is TGTGCCAGCAGTTTGGGGGGGACTAACACCGGGGAGCTGTTTTTT. This sequence encodes CASSLGGTNTGELFF.

V usage is TRBV19 and J usage is TRBJ2-7, with a possible D match to TRBD1 (6 bases). The germline CDR1 and CDR2 sequences are LNHDA and SQIVND (reference sequence). Trimming stripped 4 bases from V and 2 bases from J, with 18 bases between. The CDR3 contains 16 residues. The CDR3 region has the DNA TGTGCCAGTAGTAGACGTTCCTGGGACATACCCTACGAGCAGTACTTC. This encodes CASSRRSWDIPYEQYF.

The J gene is TRBJ2-6, the V gene TRBV19; 7 nucleotides align to TRBD1. Germline V gene data show CDR1 as LNHDA and CDR2 as SQIVND (reference sequence). V trimming: 4 bases; J trimming: 4 bases; junction bases outside the gene matches: 4. This CDR3 is built from 15 residues. In DNA, the CDR3 is TGTGCCAGTAGTAGCACAGGGGTCGGGGCCAACGTCCTGACTTTC. Translation: CASSSTGVGANVLTF.

The genes are TRBV18 and TRBJ2-1; no clear D gene. The CDR3 runs 13 residues. V was trimmed by 6 bases and J by 5 bases, leaving 11 bases between them. Germline V lookup: CDR1 KGHSH, CDR2 LQKENI. CDR3 nucleotide sequence: TGTGCCAGCTCCCAACGTGTGGACAATGAGCAGTTCTTC. This sequence encodes CASSQRVDNEQFF.

Relative to its sample, this clone is medium-sized (0.01 to 0.1%). The chain is built from TRBV9 and TRBJ2-6; 7 nucleotides match TRBD1. This CDR3 has 15 residues. V lost 7 bases to trimming and J lost 2 bases; unmatched junction nucleotides: 6. Looked up from germline, CDR1 is SGDLS and CDR2 is YYNGEE. The CDR3 region is CASFPDRAGANVLTF. The CDR3 nucleotides are TGTGCCAGCTTCCCAGACAGGGCTGGGGCCAACGTCCTGACTTTC.

This rearrangement joins TRBV28 to TRBJ1-5; D call uncertain. This CDR3 comprises 16 residues. Deletions cut 2 bases from V and 2 bases from J, with 13 bases between. The V gene's germline CDR1 is MDHEN and CDR2 SYDVKM. The CDR3 DNA follows: TGTGCCAGCAGTTTAAGACCCCCGGGTGGCAATCAGCCCCAGCATTTT. Its translation: CASSLRPPGGNQPQHF.

The chain combines TRBV13 with TRBJ1-4; no firm D call. The germline V gene has CDR1 PRHDT and CDR2 FYEKMQ (reference sequence). V lost 6 bases, J lost 0 bases, and 8 bases lay in between. The length of the CDR3 is 14 residues. CDR3 nucleotides: TGTGCCAGCAGTTACAGTGCAACTAATGAAAAACTGTTTTTT. This sequence encodes CASSYSATNEKLFF.

By share of the sample, this clone is medium-sized. This sequence joins TRBV11-3 and TRBJ1-1; tentative D call: TRBD1 (6 bases). From germline, CDR1 is SGHNT and CDR2 YENEEA. The V end was cut by 1 base, the J end by 4 bases, with 13 bases between. This CDR3 is 15 amino acids long. The CDR3 sequence: CASSLGVGGFTEAFF. The CDR3 DNA sequence: TGTGCCAGCAGCTTAGGAGTTGGGGGCTTCACTGAAGCTTTCTTT.

CDR3 amino acids: CAWSKASGGNTEAFF. The DNA for the CDR3 is TGTGCCTGGAGTAAGGCCAGTGGGGGGAACACTGAAGCTTTCTTT. V is TRBV30 and J is TRBJ1-1; possibly TRBD1 for D (5 bases). This CDR3 has 15 amino acids. Germline values: CDR1 GTSNPN, CDR2 SVGIG (reference sequence). V lost 2 bases to trimming and J lost 1 base, with 14 bases between them.

The V gene is TRBV19, the J gene TRBJ2-3; TRBD2 agrees at 7 bases. The CDR3 has 14 amino acids. V lost 1 base, J lost 5 bases, and 3 bases stayed unmatched. Germline V lookup: CDR1 LNHDA, CDR2 SQIVND (reference sequence). The CDR3 spells CASSIGAGVDTQYF. The CDR3 nucleotides are TGTGCCAGTAGTATAGGGGCGGGAGTAGATACGCAGTATTTT. The full variable domain, its missing parts supplied by reference TRBV19 and TRBJ2-3, is DGGITQSPKYLFRKEGQNVTLSCEQNLNHDAMYWYRQDPGQGLRLIYYSQIVNDFQKGDIAEGYSVSREKKESFPLTVTSAQKNPTAFYLCASSIGAGVDTQYFGPGTRLTVL.

The rearrangement links TRBV5-1 to TRBJ2-2, with 8 bases identical to TRBD2. Germline CDR1 SGHRS, CDR2 YFSETQ. This CDR3 has 15 amino acids. The V segment lost 6 bases and the J segment 3 bases; nucleotides outside the gene matches: 7. Written as DNA, the CDR3 is TGCGCCAGCACGACAGCGGGGGCCTACACCGGGGAGCTGTTTTTT. It specifies CASTTAGAYTGELFF.

This sequence joins TRBV15 and TRBJ1-1, with D tentatively TRBD1 (5 bases). Looked up from germline, CDR1 is LNHNV and CDR2 is YYDKDF (reference sequence). The CDR3 has 17 amino acids. Trimming stripped 0 bases from V and 2 bases from J, with 16 bases between. The CDR3 DNA reads as TGTGCCACCAGCAGAGACCATTGGGGGTATGATAACACTGAAGCTTTCTTT. Its protein product is CATSRDHWGYDNTEAFF.

This chain joins TRBV10-2 and TRBJ1-2; no firm D call. The length of the CDR3 is 13 residues. Trimming removed 4 bases at V and 6 bases at J, with 12 bases between. Per germline, CDR1 WSHSY and CDR2 SAAADI. The CDR3 sequence: CASSASVEHGYTF. For the CDR3, the DNA is TGCGCCAGCAGTGCGTCAGTAGAGCATGGCTACACCTTC.

V usage is TRBV4-1 and J usage is TRBJ1-2; maybe TRBD1 (6 bases). Trimming stripped 1 base from V and 6 bases from J, with 12 bases between. CDR1 and CDR2 from the germline V gene are MGHRA and YSYEKL. The CDR3 is 14 amino acids. CDR3 protein: CASSQGGRGDGYTF. CDR3 nucleotides: TGCGCCAGCAGCCAAGGGGGCAGGGGCGATGGCTACACCTTC.

This clone was counted a few times. The rearrangement links TRBV11-3 to TRBJ2-5; 8 bases match TRBD2. Trimming cost V 2 bases and J 5 bases; bases outside gene matches: 10. Looked up from germline, CDR1 is SGHNT and CDR2 is YENEEA. This CDR3 has 16 amino acids. As DNA, the CDR3 is TGTGCCAGCAGCTTAAACCAAGCGGGAGAGGGGGAGACCCAGTACTTC. Protein: CASSLNQAGEGETQYF. Variable domain in full (rest from reference TRBV11-3 and TRBJ2-5): EAGVVQSPRYKIIEKKQPVAFWCNPISGHNTLYWYLQNLGQGPELLIRYENEEAVDDSQLPKDRFSAERLKGVDSTLKIQPAELGDSAVYLCASSLNQAGEGETQYFGPGTRLLVL.

The gene calls are TRBV28 and TRBJ1-2, with 7 bases aligning to TRBD1. Germline V lookup: CDR1 MDHEN, CDR2 SYDVKM. J lost 0 bases, V lost 5 bases, and 3 bases had no gene match. The CDR3 loop spans 14 amino acids. In nucleotides, the CDR3 is TGTGCCAGCAGTCCCGGGACAGCTAACTATGGCTACACCTTC. The encoded protein is CASSPGTANYGYTF.

This clone was found a few times. The chain is built from TRBV6-8 and TRBJ1-5; D call uncertain. V lost 2 bases and J lost 7, with 9 bases in between. Per the germline V gene, CDR1 is MNHGY and CDR2 is SAAAGT. This CDR3 is built from 13 residues. The CDR3 spells CASSYGQEQPQHF. The CDR3 DNA sequence: TGTGCCAGCAGTTACGGGCAGGAACAGCCCCAGCATTTT.

This clone was seen a handful of times. The V gene is TRBV18, the J gene TRBJ1-1, with D perhaps matching TRBD1 (5 bases). The ends were cut back, 2 bases at V and 5 bases at J, with 6 bases in the middle. This CDR3 comprises 12 residues. Germline V gives CDR1 KGHSH, CDR2 LQKENI. The CDR3 bases are TGTGCCAGCTCACCAGAGGGGACTGAAGCTTTCTTT. Amino acid sequence: CASSPEGTEAFF.

The V gene is TRBV9, the J gene TRBJ1-2; D unresolved. There are 14 residues in the CDR3. Trimming shortened V by 5 bases and J by 4 bases, and 15 bases separated the two germline ends. Germline CDR1 and CDR2: SGDLS and YYNGEE. The CDR3 DNA reads as TGTGCCAGCAGTGTGGAATCGTCCAGCTATGGCTACACCTTC. Translation: CASSVESSSYGYTF. Complete variable domain (other parts from reference TRBV9 and TRBJ1-2): DSGVTQTPKHLITATGQRVTLRCSPRSGDLSVYWYQQSLDQGLQFLIQYYNGEERAKGNILERFSAQQFPDLHSELNLSSLELGDSALYFCASSVESSSYGYTFGSGTRLTVV.

The chain couples TRBV30 to TRBJ2-3; unclear D gene. V shed 5 bases and J shed 0 bases, with 6 bases lying between them. CDR1 and CDR2 from the germline V gene are GTSNPN and SVGIG (reference sequence). There are 12 residues in the CDR3. The CDR3 sequence: CAWALSTDTQYF. The CDR3 DNA follows: TGTGCCTGGGCCCTTAGCACAGATACGCAGTATTTT. Together with reference TRBV30 and TRBJ2-3, the CDR3 gives the full variable domain: SQTIHQWPATLVQPVGSPLSLECTVEGTSNPNLYWYRQAAGRGLQLLFYSVGIGQISSEVPQNLSASRPQDRQFILSSKKLLLSDSGFYLCAWALSTDTQYFGPGTRLTVL.